Listed here are 9 T cell receptor beta chains from one sample, sequenced in a study of technical replicates of blood from several donors. Data came from immunoSEQ multiplex PCR; TCRdb stores just in-frame clones and leaves some out. The sample yields about 82,000 clones, 94% seen once. What was sequenced was T cells isolated from PBMCs. These receptor sequences come from a human donor in good health.

The CDR3, as DNA: TGTGCCAGTACTAAAGACAGGGCGACCTACGAGCAGTACTTC. Encoded protein: CASTKDRATYEQYF. This chain connects TRBV19 to TRBJ2-7; 7 nucleotides match TRBD1. The V and J ends lost 7 bases and 2 bases, in that order; junction bases with no gene match: 8. The length of the CDR3 is 14 residues. From germline, CDR1 is LNHDA and CDR2 SQIVND (reference sequence).

The chain uses TRBV6-5 and TRBJ2-7; TRBD1 is a possible D gene (6 bases). The CDR3 length is 15 residues. Per the germline V gene, CDR1 is MNHEY and CDR2 is SVGAGI. Between the trimmed V and J ends, which lost 6 bases and 3 bases, there was a span of 18 bases. The CDR3 sequence: CASSSEEIGGYEQYF. CDR3 sequence (DNA): TGTGCCAGCAGCTCTGAGGAGATAGGGGGCTACGAGCAGTACTTC.

The chain has TRBV7-2 and TRBJ1-2; tentatively, D is TRBD1 (5 bases). Trimming left V 1 base short and J 4 bases short, with 10 bases between. CDR1 is SGHTA and CDR2 is FQGNSA in the germline V gene. This CDR3 contains 14 residues. CDR3 in DNA: TGTGCCAGCAGCTTAGAGGGGCACGGCTATGGCTACACCTTC. It translates to CASSLEGHGYGYTF. Full variable domain (rest looked up from reference TRBV7-2 and TRBJ1-2): GAGVSQSPSNKVTEKGKDVELRCDPISGHTALYWYRQSLGQGLEFLIYFQGNSAPDKSGLPSDRFSAERTGGSVSTLTIQRTQQEDSAVYLCASSLEGHGYGYTFGSGTRLTVV.

This clone was picked up one time. This rearrangement joins TRBV9 to TRBJ2-7; D remains unclear. V dropped 0 bases and J dropped 0 bases, with 10 bases sitting between them. The CDR3 extends over 15 amino acids. Germline CDR1 SGDLS, CDR2 YYNGEE. CDR3 bases: TGTGCCAGCAGCGTAGGGCAGGATACCTCCTACGAGCAGTACTTC. Amino acids: CASSVGQDTSYEQYF. The full variable domain, completed using reference TRBV9 and TRBJ2-7, is DSGVTQTPKHLITATGQRVTLRCSPRSGDLSVYWYQQSLDQGLQFLIQYYNGEERAKGNILERFSAQQFPDLHSELNLSSLELGDSALYFCASSVGQDTSYEQYFGPGTRLTVT.

The chain combines TRBV19 with TRBJ1-1, with TRBD1 matching over 8 bases. J lost 1 base, V lost 3 bases, and 4 bases had no gene match. The germline V gene has CDR1 LNHDA and CDR2 SQIVND (reference sequence). CDR3 length equals 15 residues. CDR3 nucleotides: TGTGCCAGTAGTATGGGACAGGCAGGGAACACTGAAGCTTTCTTT. Its protein product is CASSMGQAGNTEAFF.

V gene TRBV29-1 combines with J gene TRBJ2-7, with 11 bases that match TRBD1. The V segment lost 7 bases and the J segment 6 bases; nucleotides outside the gene matches: 5. The CDR3 runs 12 residues. Germline lookup yields CDR1 SQVTM and CDR2 ANQGSEA. The CDR3 DNA is TGCAGCGCCTCCGGGACAGGGGGCGAGCAGTACTTC. It codes for CSASGTGGEQYF.

V and J are TRBV10-3 and TRBJ2-7; 8 bases are a match to TRBD2. The CDR3 has 13 residues. Germline assignment: CDR1 ENHRY and CDR2 SYGVKD. V lost 3 bases to trimming and J lost 3 bases; unmatched junction nucleotides: 1. CDR3 bases: TGTGCCATCAGTGACGGGGGGGGCTACGAGCAGTACTTC. It codes for CAISDGGGYEQYF.

The chain has TRBV19 and TRBJ2-1; 12 bases are a match to TRBD2. The CDR3 is made up of 16 amino acids. V lost 8 bases to trimming and J lost 4 bases; unmatched junction nucleotides: 9. Germline CDR1 and CDR2: LNHDA and SQIVND (reference sequence). CDR3 DNA sequence: TGTGCCAGTGCTTCTCTAACTAGCGGGAGGTACAATGAGCAGTTCTTC. Residues: CASASLTSGRYNEQFF.

J is TRBJ2-5 and V is TRBV21-1; the table calls TRBD2, which could not be checked here. TRBV21-1 is a pseudogene. The CDR3 contains 13 residues. The CDR3 DNA reads TGTGCCAGCAGTCCGGGACTTCAAGAGACCCAGTACTTC. It codes for CASSPGLQETQYF.